The source of this T cell receptor (beta chain) is a study of STAT5B mutations in CD4+ large granular lymphocyte leukemia. Notes on the study in general: Compared with healthy controls (2/35), patient top clones favored TRBV06 (8/27).

The V gene lost 8 bases and the J gene lost 4 bases, with 15 bases spanning the gap. This CDR3 contains 14 residues. Germline V CDR1 and CDR2: MNHEY, SMNVEV (reference sequence). About this clone itself: What it binds is not known.

The assay was run at survey level. Some clones are missing from TCRdb's copy, which holds only in-frame ones; the method was immunoSEQ multiplex PCR. The repertoire has just under 35,000 clones, about two thirds of them found once; the top ten carry 1.5% to 2%. The chain carries TRBV27 and TRBJ1-5; D not certain. The sequence derives from a human donor in good health. Sequenced input: CD4+ T cells from blood buffy coats. The CDR3 sequence: CASGVDLLNQPQHF. DNA for the CDR3: TGTGCCAGCGGGGTGGACCTCTTAAATCAGCCCCAGCATTTT.